Here is one TCR beta chain with its context. The antigen remains undetermined. TCRdb's copy holds only in-frame clones and misses some; the assay was immunoSEQ multiplex PCR. This sample has thousands of clones; 88% occur once, and the top ten carry under 20%. This entry is derived from a study of STAT3 mutations in large granular lymphocyte leukemia. Germline lookup yields CDR1 MNHNY and CDR2 SVGAGI (reference sequence). CDR3 length equals 14 residues. Trimming left V 2 bases short and J 1 base short, with 8 bases between. Study-wide results and caveats: In T-cell large granular lymphocyte leukemia, about half of patients showed multiple immunodominant subclonotypes. Persisting codominant clonotypes may have hidden a small pathogenic clone.

The sequence derives from a human donor with T large granular lymphocyte leukemia. Some clones in this sample may be carry-over from other donors' samples. The sequenced sample consisted of PBMCs. This chain links TRBV6-6 with TRBJ1-1, with D possibly matching TRBD1 (5 bases). This CDR3 is CASSYDSANTEAFF. In DNA form, the CDR3 reads TGTGCCAGCAGTTACGACAGCGCGAACACTGAAGCTTTCTTT.